This T cell receptor (beta chain) emerged from a study of regulatory T cells in long-lasting Graves disease. Sample time point: newly diagnosed GD, antithyroid drugs for less than 3 months. Preparation of the TCR library used RNA extracted from PBMCs. Arm-PCR of CDR3 regions with iRepertoire HTBI primers generated TCR beta libraries. TCRdb reprocessed the multiplex PCR reads with MiXCR, giving one entry per CDR3 protein. There are roughly 440,000 distinct CDR3 sequences in the sample; roughly 15% occur only once, and under 30% lies in the top ten. This clonotype came up a few times. Germline assignment: CDR1 GTSNPN and CDR2 SVGIG (reference sequence). This CDR3 is built from 12 residues. V was pared by 5 bases and J by 5 bases, with 6 bases of the junction left unmatched. In addition, the sample was reused for a study of T cells in Graves' hyperthyroidism and ophthalmopathy. This second report adds: Uncontrolled infection, other autoimmune disease, pregnancy or lactation barred patients from enrollment. Ophthalmopathy stood apart from stable hyperthyroidism in a 13 V-J model.

V and J are TRBV30 and TRBJ2-7; 7 positions agree with TRBD2. The sample consisted of peripheral blood mononuclear cells (PBMCs), taken at new diagnosis, from a patient treated with antithyroid drugs. This TCR was sampled from a woman under 30 with Graves disease. CDR3: CAWGRGGDEQYF. The DNA for the CDR3 is TGTGCCTGGGGGAGGGGAGGGGACGAGCAGTACTTC.